This TCR beta chain was recorded in a study of regulatory T cells in long-lasting Graves disease (dated by TCRdb to the early 2020s). With regard to the full study: Antithyroid drugs had been taken for less than 3 months by newly diagnosed Graves' disease patients. This study used TCR sequencing and RNA sequencing of peripheral blood to compare persistent Graves' disease patients against newly diagnosed Graves' disease patients. The study was conducted in China and was registered as a clinical trial. A total of about 35 samples underwent TCR sequencing, from about 13 patients with persistent Graves' disease and about 20 patients with newly diagnosed Graves' disease.

Interpreted using the paper, the time point label stands for: newly diagnosed GD, antithyroid drugs for less than 3 months. RNA was extracted from PBMCs in TRIzol for both TCR sequencing and RNA sequencing. Graves' disease was diagnosed according to American Thyroid Association guidelines. Recruitment of patients was carried out at an endocrinology department in Xi'an, China. From each patient, about 8.9 milliliters of peripheral blood was collected into an EDTA anticoagulant tube. Ficoll Paque Plus density gradient separation was used to isolate PBMCs, and no further T cell sorting was done. An Agilent 2100 Bioanalyzer and agarose gel were used to check RNA quality, and a NanoDrop 2000 was used to measure RNA concentration. The CDR3 numbers 14 residues from cysteine through phenylalanine. Here the CDR3 DNA is all that survives: 42 bases in frame from base 1. V lost 5 bases and J lost 0 bases; the stretch between them is 10 bases long. Reading the germline V gene gives CDR1 MNHNS and CDR2 SASEGT.

Overall results and qualifications from the work: Persistent patients shared more public clonotypes among themselves (over 2,500) than newly diagnosed patients did (more than 950). Only the TCR beta chain was sequenced and analyzed. Lower TCR Shannon entropy and fewer highly expanded clones were observed in persistent Graves' disease patients than in newly diagnosed patients, which suggested clonal expansion. Peripheral blood alone was examined, since thyroid tissue, which constituted the primary lesion, could not be accessed. The authors acknowledged the small sample size as a limitation that may reduce accuracy. TRBV28, TRBJ1-2 and TRBJ2-5 were preferentially used in persistent disease, while TRBV20-1 and TRBJ2-1 were favored in newly diagnosed disease.

This clonotype was seen repeatedly, ten times or more. Its specific antigen is unknown. No base quality values were provided; no much bigger clone lies one nucleotide off. Libraries came from multiplex PCR. Sequencing was carried out with an Illumina HiSeq 4000. CDR3 regions were amplified by Arm-PCR with iRepertoire HTBI primers to construct TCR beta libraries. PCR products were gel purified before sequencing. Per the source publication's procedure: A total of 62 TRBV and 14 TRBJ segments were identified across samples and were used for gene usage analysis of CDR3 amino acid clonotypes. COPE and FqMerger were used to merge the filtered high-quality paired reads into contigs. BLAST was used to align contigs to the IMGT TRBV, TRBD and TRBJ reference genes, and CDR3 was defined following IMGT. Clonotypes above 0.1% frequency were classified as highly expanded clones. Shannon entropy served as the measure of repertoire diversity, while the Gini coefficient captured V-J evenness. Public clonotypes were defined as clonotypes shared by more than one individual. TCRdb passed the public sequencing reads through fastp at Q25 and MiXCR, retaining productive beta sequences. Merged by CDR3 protein, the rows form single entries marked with the most common genes and DNA. The V and J calls and clone size are TCRdb's, not the authors'. The sample table records around 400,000 distinct CDR3 sequences; around 15% of these occur just once. 20% to 25% of the sample belongs to the ten largest clones.

Recombination connected TRBV6-1 to TRBJ1-1; the D gene remains uncertain. The sample here was peripheral blood mononuclear cells (PBMCs), taken at new diagnosis, from a patient treated with antithyroid drugs. The sequence was collected from a female donor with Graves disease. The DNA is as follows: TGTGCCAGCAGTCCGGGTCCGATGAACACTGAAGCTTTCTTT. Protein translation: CASSPGPMNTEAFF.